This T cell receptor (beta chain) was recovered during a study of cytotoxic CD8 clonotypes in ibrutinib-treated CLL. Sequencing used immunoSEQ multiplex PCR; TCRdb keeps in-frame clones, though not all of them. The sample carries some 300,000 clones, around four fifths recorded once. Germline V gene lookup returns CDR1 SGDLS and CDR2 YYNGEE. The CDR3 spans 15 residues. Deletions cut 4 bases from V and 4 bases from J, with 17 bases between. The input for sequencing was PBMCs, taken before ibrutinib treatment. This chain links TRBV9 with TRBJ1-1, with D perhaps TRBD1 (6 bases). This receptor was taken from a human donor with chronic lymphocytic leukemia. CDR3 DNA sequence: TGTGCCAGCAGCCCCTTTCCCCGGACAGCCACTGAAGCTTTCTTT. This encodes CASSPFPRTATEAFF.